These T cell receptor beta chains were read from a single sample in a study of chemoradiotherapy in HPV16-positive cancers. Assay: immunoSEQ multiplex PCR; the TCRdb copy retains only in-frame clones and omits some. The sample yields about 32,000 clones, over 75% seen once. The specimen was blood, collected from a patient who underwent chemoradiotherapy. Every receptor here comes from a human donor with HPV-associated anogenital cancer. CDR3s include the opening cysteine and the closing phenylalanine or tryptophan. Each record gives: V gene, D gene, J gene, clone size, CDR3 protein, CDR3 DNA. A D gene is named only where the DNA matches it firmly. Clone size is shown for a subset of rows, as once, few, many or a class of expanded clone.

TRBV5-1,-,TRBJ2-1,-,CASSYLGGQGGDEQFF,TGCGCCAGCAGCTACCTCGGAGGGCAGGGTGGGGATGAGCAGTTCTTC
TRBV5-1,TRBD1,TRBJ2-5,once,CASSTGQGRGQETQYF,TGCGCCAGCAGCACCGGACAGGGTAGAGGACAAGAGACCCAGTACTTC
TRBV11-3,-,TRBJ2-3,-,CASSLEGGDTQYF,TGTGCCAGCAGCTTAGAGGGAGGAGATACGCAGTATTTT
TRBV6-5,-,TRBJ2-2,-,CASSYIQGGELFF,TGTGCCAGCAGTTACATACAGGGAGGGGAGCTGTTTTTT
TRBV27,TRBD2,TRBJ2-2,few,CAMRASGGSGELFF,TGTGCCATGCGGGCTAGCGGGGGTTCCGGGGAGCTGTTTTTT
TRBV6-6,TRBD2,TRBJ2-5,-,CASSLSGGGSETQYF,TGTGCCAGCAGTTTGAGCGGGGGGGGCTCGGAGACCCAGTACTTC
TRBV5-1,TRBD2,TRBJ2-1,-,CASSPGLAGGPTGNEQFF,TGCGCCAGCAGCCCCGGACTAGCGGGGGGTCCTACGGGCAATGAGCAGTTCTTC
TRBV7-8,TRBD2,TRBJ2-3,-,CASSLGVAGGRSTDTQYF,TGTGCCAGCAGCTTAGGGGTAGCGGGGGGGCGGAGCACAGATACGCAGTATTTT
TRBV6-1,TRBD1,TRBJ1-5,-,CASSGGRDRFNQPQHF,TGTGCCAGCAGTGGGGGGCGGGACAGGTTCAATCAGCCCCAGCATTTT
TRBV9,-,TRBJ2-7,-,CASSVSLDYEQYF,TGTGCCAGCAGCGTAAGTCTAGACTACGAGCAGTACTTC
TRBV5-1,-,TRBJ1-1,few,CASSLVEGSRWFF,TGCGCCAGCAGCTTGGTGGAGGGGAGTCGTTGGTTCTTT
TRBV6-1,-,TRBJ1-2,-,CASRAGQQQGYTF,TGTGCCAGCAGAGCCGGCCAACAGCAGGGCTACACCTTC
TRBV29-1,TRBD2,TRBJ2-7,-,CSVETSGAFEQYF,TGCAGCGTTGAAACTAGCGGGGCTTTCGAGCAGTACTTC
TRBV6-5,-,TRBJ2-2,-,CASKDSANTGELFF,TGTGCCAGTAAGGACAGCGCGAACACCGGGGAGCTGTTTTTT
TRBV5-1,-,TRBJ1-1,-,CASSSAASNTEAFF,TGCGCCAGCAGCTCGGCGGCCTCGAACACTGAAGCTTTCTTT
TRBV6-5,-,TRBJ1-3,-,CASSSQALRSGNTIYF,TGTGCCAGCAGTTCCCAGGCTCTACGCTCTGGAAACACCATATATTTT
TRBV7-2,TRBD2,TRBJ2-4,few,CASSQRKTSGGSSIQYF,TGTGCCAGCAGCCAGAGAAAGACTAGCGGGGGGTCCTCCATTCAGTACTTC
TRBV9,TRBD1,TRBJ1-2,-,CASSPNTGQGSSGYTF,TGTGCCAGCAGCCCTAACACGGGACAGGGCTCATCTGGCTACACCTTC
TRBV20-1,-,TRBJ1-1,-,CSAQMNTEAFF,TGCAGTGCTCAGATGAACACTGAAGCTTTCTTT
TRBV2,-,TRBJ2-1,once,CASSEAARSYNEQFF,TGTGCCAGCAGTGAAGCGGCCCGCTCCTACAATGAGCAGTTCTTC
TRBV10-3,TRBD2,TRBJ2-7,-,CAISVGTSGGGTYEQYF,TGTGCCATCAGTGTAGGGACTAGCGGGGGGGGAACCTACGAGCAGTACTTC
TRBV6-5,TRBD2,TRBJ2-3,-,CASSLSGGATDTQYF,TGTGCCAGCAGTCTTAGCGGGGGGGCCACAGATACGCAGTATTTT
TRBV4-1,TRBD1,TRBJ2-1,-,CASSQNQGANSNNEQFF,TGCGCCAGCAGCCAAAACCAGGGGGCCAATTCTAACAATGAGCAGTTCTTC
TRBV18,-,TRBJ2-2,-,CASSGQSNTGELFF,TGTGCCAGCTCCGGACAGTCGAACACCGGGGAGCTGTTTTTT
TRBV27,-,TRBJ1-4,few,CASTGELFF,TGTGCCAGCACCGGGGAACTGTTTTTT
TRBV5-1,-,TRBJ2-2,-,CASSLVGRETGELFF,TGCGCCAGCAGCTTGGTGGGGCGAGAAACCGGGGAGCTGTTTTTT
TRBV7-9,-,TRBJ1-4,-,CASSLNPLAEKLFF,TGTGCCAGCAGCTTGAACCCTTTGGCAGAAAAACTGTTTTTT
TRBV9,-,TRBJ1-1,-,CASSVTGTPDTEAFF,TGTGCCAGCAGCGTAACCGGGACACCTGACACTGAAGCTTTCTTT
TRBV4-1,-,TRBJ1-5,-,CASSQAQAYNQPQHF,TGCGCCAGCAGCCAAGCCCAGGCTTATAATCAGCCCCAGCATTTT
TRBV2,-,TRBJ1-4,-,CASSEYDPNEKLFF,TGTGCCAGCAGCGAATACGACCCAAATGAAAAACTGTTTTTT
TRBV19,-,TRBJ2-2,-,CASSIGTGELFF,TGTGCCAGTAGTATAGGGACCGGGGAGCTGTTTTTT
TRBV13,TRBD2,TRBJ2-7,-,CASSPRTSGGPDEQYF,TGTGCCAGCAGCCCTCGGACTAGCGGGGGGCCGGACGAGCAGTACTTC
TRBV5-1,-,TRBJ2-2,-,CASSSQGGDTGELFF,TGCGCCAGCAGCTCCCAGGGGGGGGACACCGGGGAGCTGTTTTTT
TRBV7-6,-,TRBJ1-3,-,CASSLAGPGNTIYF,TGTGCCAGCAGCTTGGCAGGGCCCGGAAACACCATATATTTT
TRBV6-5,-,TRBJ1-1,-,CASSYGGRNTEAFF,TGTGCCAGCAGTTACGGGGGGCGGAACACTGAAGCTTTCTTT
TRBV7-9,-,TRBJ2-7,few,CASSFPTTGRGPFYEQYF,TGTGCCAGCAGCTTTCCCACGACGGGACGGGGTCCCTTCTACGAGCAGTACTTC
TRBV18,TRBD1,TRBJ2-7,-,CASSSGQGGSYEQYF,TGTGCCAGCTCCTCGGGACAGGGGGGCTCCTACGAGCAGTACTTC
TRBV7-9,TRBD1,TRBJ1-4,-,CASSKRGQKKEKLFF,TGTGCCAGCAGCAAGAGGGGGCAGAAAAAAGAAAAACTGTTTTTT
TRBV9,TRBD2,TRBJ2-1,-,CASSSGAGVYDEQFF,TGTGCCAGCAGCTCCGGAGCGGGGGTGTACGATGAGCAGTTCTTC
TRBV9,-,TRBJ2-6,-,CASSVGSSGANVLTF,TGTGCCAGCAGCGTAGGAAGCTCTGGGGCCAACGTCCTGACTTTC
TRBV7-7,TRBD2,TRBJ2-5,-,CASSLDAGGQETQYF,TGTGCCAGCAGCTTAGATGCGGGGGGGCAAGAGACCCAGTACTTC
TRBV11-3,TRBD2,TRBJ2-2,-,CASSPGLAGSPGELFF,TGTGCCAGCAGCCCCGGACTAGCGGGGTCGCCCGGGGAGCTGTTTTTT
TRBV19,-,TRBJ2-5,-,CASSILGETQYF,TGTGCCAGTAGTATACTCGGAGAGACCCAGTACTTC
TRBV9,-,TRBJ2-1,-,CASSVQGGQAEQFF,TGTGCCAGCAGCGTCCAGGGGGGGCAGGCGGAGCAGTTCTTC
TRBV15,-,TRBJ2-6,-,CATSRDRGSGANVLTF,TGTGCCACCAGCAGAGACAGGGGCTCTGGGGCCAACGTCCTGACTTTC
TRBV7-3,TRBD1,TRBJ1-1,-,CASSPGTAPEAFF,TGTGCCAGCAGCCCAGGGACAGCCCCTGAAGCTTTCTTT
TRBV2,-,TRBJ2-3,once,CASRDINTDTQYF,TGTGCCAGCAGGGACATAAACACAGATACGCAGTATTTT
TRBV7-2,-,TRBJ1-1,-,CASSLVGIWNTEAFF,TGTGCCAGCAGCTTAGTGGGGATTTGGAACACTGAAGCTTTCTTT
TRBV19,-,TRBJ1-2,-,CASSIVPSGVYTF,TGTGCCAGTAGTATAGTACCATCGGGGGTCTACACCTTC
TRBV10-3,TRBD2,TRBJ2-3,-,CAIRTSGGAKGADTQYF,TGTGCCATCAGGACTAGCGGGGGGGCGAAAGGAGCAGATACGCAGTATTTT
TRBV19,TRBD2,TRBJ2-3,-,CASRVAGADTQYF,TGTGCCAGTAGGGTAGCGGGCGCAGATACGCAGTATTTT
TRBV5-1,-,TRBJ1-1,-,CASTPTLSNTEAFF,TGCGCCAGCACCCCGACACTTTCGAACACTGAAGCTTTCTTT